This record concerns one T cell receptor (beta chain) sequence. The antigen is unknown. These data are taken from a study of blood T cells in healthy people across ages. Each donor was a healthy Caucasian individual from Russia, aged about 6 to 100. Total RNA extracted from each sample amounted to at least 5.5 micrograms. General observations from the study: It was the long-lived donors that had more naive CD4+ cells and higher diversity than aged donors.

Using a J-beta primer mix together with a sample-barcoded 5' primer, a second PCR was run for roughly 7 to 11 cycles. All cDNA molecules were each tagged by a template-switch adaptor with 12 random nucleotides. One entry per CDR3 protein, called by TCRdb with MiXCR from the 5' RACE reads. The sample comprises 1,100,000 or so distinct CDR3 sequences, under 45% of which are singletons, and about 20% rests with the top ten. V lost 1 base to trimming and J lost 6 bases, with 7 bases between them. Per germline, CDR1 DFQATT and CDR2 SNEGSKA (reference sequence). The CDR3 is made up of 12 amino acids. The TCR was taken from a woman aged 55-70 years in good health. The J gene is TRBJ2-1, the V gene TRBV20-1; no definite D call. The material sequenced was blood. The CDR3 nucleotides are TGCAGTGCTAGAGGGGCCGTCAATGAGCAGTTCTTC. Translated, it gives CSARGAVNEQFF.